This T cell receptor beta chain was documented in a study of T cells in Graves' hyperthyroidism and ophthalmopathy (dated by TCRdb to about 2019). Describing the broader study: Peripheral blood samples were taken at initial diagnosis, before any treatment was given. A discovery cohort of about a hundred patients, approximately 45 with Graves' ophthalmopathy and 55 to 60 with stable Graves' hyperthyroidism, was used to find distinguishing TCR V-J signatures. Prospective prediction of ophthalmopathy was tested in an independent validation cohort consisting of roughly 19 hyperthyroidism patients and approximately 16 patients who later progressed to ophthalmopathy. The approximately 100 discovery patients were randomly split 7:3 into training and test sets. The study also compared thyroid tissue and blood T-cell repertoires from roughly 6 Graves' hyperthyroidism patients. After blood sampling, hyperthyroidism patients were treated with methimazole at a starting dose of 30 mg daily, and ophthalmopathy patients were treated with high-dose intravenous methylprednisolone. The paper reports TCR Vbeta CDR3 sequencing of 140 or so peripheral blood samples: some 41 ophthalmopathy, about 75 hyperthyroidism and around 17 progressor patients. Study-wide conclusions, independent of this receptor: In validation, progression to ophthalmopathy was predicted by the model with almost 71% sensitivity and 72% to 85% specificity, a median of approximately 6.5 months before onset. Sample size was not statistically predetermined, and investigators were not blinded to group allocation. Most expanded thyroid clonotypes (frequency above 0.001) were also detected in blood, suggesting blood repertoires may reflect thyroid immune responses. In cross-validation, a model built on a 13 V-J signature told ophthalmopathy apart from stable hyperthyroidism with just under 90% sensitivity and 81% to 82% specificity, and in testing the same model reached 80%/75%.

The hyperthyroidism patients were between 18 and 65 years old and newly diagnosed, with a disease duration of less than 2 months. Patients with uncontrolled infections, other autoimmune diseases, pregnancy or lactation were excluded. Clinical symptoms, serum thyroxine and TRAb, thyroid ultrasound, and orbital computed tomography formed the basis for the diagnoses. Blood from progressor patients was collected at the time of first diagnosis with hyperthyroidism, before any ophthalmopathy symptoms had appeared. Ficoll-Paque density gradient centrifugation was used to isolate PBMCs from about 9 ml of fresh peripheral blood. Progressor patients were initially diagnosed with Graves' hyperthyroidism and developed ophthalmopathy during follow-up. Total RNA was extracted with Trizol reagent, and quality was checked on an Agilent 2100 Bioanalyzer. The germline V gene specifies SGHTA as CDR1 and FQGNSA as CDR2. V lost 5 bases and J lost 8 bases; the stretch between them is 21 bases long. From the cysteine up to the phenylalanine, the CDR3 has a length of 15 residues. Here the CDR3 DNA is all that survives: 45 bases in frame from base 1.

This clonotype has a count of ten or more. Its target antigen remains unknown. The record has no base qualities; no much larger clone is one base away. Amplification of TCR beta CDR3 regions was carried out from RNA transcripts. For the first round of RT-PCR on the TCR CDR3, the HTBI primer set was used together with the Qiagen OneStep RT-PCR kit. The libraries were constructed in a second round of multiplex PCR and then size-selected and purified. Sequencing of the libraries was done on an Illumina HiSeq2000 using paired-end 100 bp reads. The original methods were these. Raw data were processed with SOAPnuke, discarding reads with adapters, uncalled bases, mean Phred below 15, or no exact constant-primer or identifier match. High-quality paired reads were merged using COPE v1.2.5, and each unique nucleotide sequence was defined as a clonotype. MiTCR v1.1 was used to align clonotypes to the IMGT TRBV, TRBD and TRBJ reference segments. The analysis included only V-J combinations with a frequency above 0.0001, which together covered 99% to 99.2% of the repertoires. The TCS score was defined as F50 (clonal expansion) divided by E x V (chaos), with BLOSUM62-based TCRdist calculated between CDR3 peptides within each V-J. Welch's t-statistics and random forest reduced roughly 540 V-J features to 13, which were used in a naive Bayes classifier (R e1071). TCRdb reanalyzed the raw reads on its own, using fastp at Q25 for trimming and MiXCR for clone calling, and kept in-frame beta chains. Each entry is one CDR3 protein sequence, shown with its most common DNA and genes. In this record, the V and J calls reflect TCRdb's handling and not the investigators' own analysis. The sample records around 300,000 distinct CDR3 sequences, about an eighth of which are singletons. 7.8% of the sample belongs to the ten largest clones.

This receptor was obtained from a woman between 25 and 40 years old with Graves' hyperthyroidism that later progressed to Graves' ophthalmopathy. Sequencing was done on a sample of blood. In this chain, TRBV7-2 is recombined with TRBJ1-2; possibly the D gene is TRBD1, per 6 matching bases. The CDR3 protein: CASSRTGLGEGGYTF. The nucleotide sequence reads as follows: TGTGCCAGCAGCCGTACAGGGCTGGGTGAGGGCGGCTACACCTTC.